This entry lists 29 T cell receptor beta chains sequenced from one sample in a study of T cells in localized non-small cell lung cancer. Clones were sequenced by immunoSEQ multiplex PCR, and TCRdb holds only the in-frame ones, with some missing. The profile shows 25,000 to 35,000 clones, roughly 77% of them singletons. The sequencing used peripheral blood, collected before any cancer treatment. The source is a male donor at least 60 years old with stage III squamous cell lung carcinoma.

J is TRBJ2-7 and V is TRBV19, with D maybe TRBD2 (6 bases). CDR1 and CDR2 from the germline V gene are LNHDA and SQIVND (reference sequence). The CDR3 sequence is 13 residues long. Trimming took off 3 bases at V and 3 bases at J, with 9 bases between the two ends. The CDR3 bases are TGTGCCAGTAGTATCCGACTAGACTACGAGCAGTACTTC. It yields the protein CASSIRLDYEQYF.

The J gene is TRBJ2-5, the V gene TRBV7-2; the D gene is possibly TRBD1 (6 bases). The CDR3 has 15 amino acids. Germline CDR1 SGHTA, CDR2 FQGNSA. The V end was cut by 1 base, the J end by 5 bases, with 14 bases between. The DNA for the CDR3 is TGTGCCAGCAGCTTAGGGGGGACAATAAGCGAGACCCAGTACTTC. Its protein product is CASSLGGTISETQYF.

This sequence joins TRBV5-4 and TRBJ2-1; possible D gene TRBD2, 5 bases. The germline gives CDR1 SGHNT, CDR2 YYREEE (reference sequence). Trimming removed 4 bases at V and 2 bases at J, with 16 bases between. The CDR3 loop spans 16 amino acids. The CDR3 DNA reads as TGTGCCAGCAGCCGGATCGGGGAAGCAACCTACAATGAGCAGTTCTTC. Its translation: CASSRIGEATYNEQFF.

The chain combines TRBV5-4 with TRBJ2-1; 12 nucleotides agree with TRBD2. This CDR3 has 15 residues. The trim removed 4 bases at V and 8 bases at J, leaving 7 bases unmatched. Looked up from germline, CDR1 is SGHNT and CDR2 is YYREEE (reference sequence). The CDR3 DNA is TGTGCCAGCAGCCAGACTAGCGGGAGATGGGATGAGCAGTTCTTC. This translates into CASSQTSGRWDEQFF.

The chain is built from TRBV10-3 and TRBJ2-3; 9 bases are a match to TRBD2. The CDR3 is 16 amino acids. Trimming cost V 4 bases and J 2 bases; bases outside gene matches: 7. Per germline, CDR1 ENHRY and CDR2 SYGVKD. This chain's CDR3 is CAISGAASGATDTQYF. In DNA, the CDR3 is TGTGCCATCAGTGGTGCGGCTAGCGGGGCCACAGATACGCAGTATTTT.

About this clone: The CDR3 carries no conserved terminal phenylalanine or tryptophan, so it likely arises from a read error. The DNA is omitted, as the CDR3 cannot be located on it reliably, and the CDR3 follows TCRdb's listing. The chain recombines TRBV1 with TRBJ2-4; TRBD2, the table's D call, lacks a check against the DNA. TRBV1 is an annotated pseudogene. Inclusive of both ends, the CDR3 amounts to 23 amino acids. CDR3 region: CTSSQDWTHQHFCGSRSKNIQYL.

This chain links TRBV2 with TRBJ1-2; D unresolved. The CDR3 length is 12 residues. Germline assignment: CDR1 SNHLY and CDR2 FYNNEI. Trimming shortened V by 10 bases and J by 1 base, and 10 bases separated the two germline ends. The CDR3 DNA sequence: TGTGCCACCGCCGCTTTTAACTATGGCTACACCTTC. This codes for CATAAFNYGYTF.

Judged by abundance, this clone is medium-sized (0.01 to 0.1%). The rearrangement links TRBV9 to TRBJ2-5, with 9 bases matching TRBD1. CDR1 and CDR2 from the germline V gene are SGDLS and YYNGEE. This CDR3 is built from 15 residues. J gave up 4 bases and V 3 bases, and 7 bases lay outside the gene matches. CDR3 nucleotide sequence: TGTGCCAGCAGCGAGTCGAAGACAGGGGGAGAGACCCAGTACTTC. This translates into CASSESKTGGETQYF.

The chain has TRBV29-1 and TRBJ1-1, with D perhaps TRBD1 (5 bases). Trimming took 4 bases from V and 3 from J, leaving 15 bases between them. CDR3 size: 14 residues. CDR1 and CDR2 (germline): SQVTM, ANQGSEA. In DNA form, the CDR3 reads TGCAGCGTTGCAGGGACCCCGATTGACACTGAAGCTTTCTTT. Protein: CSVAGTPIDTEAFF.

This rearrangement joins TRBV7-2 to TRBJ2-3; D gene ambiguous. Germline lookup yields CDR1 SGHTA and CDR2 FQGNSA. There are 14 residues in the CDR3. V shed 1 base and J shed 4 bases, with 9 bases lying between them. CDR3 DNA sequence: TGTGCCAGCAGCTTAGGTATGGCGGCAGATACGCAGTATTTT. It specifies CASSLGMAADTQYF. The full variable domain, its missing parts supplied by reference TRBV7-2 and TRBJ2-3, is GAGVSQSPSNKVTEKGKDVELRCDPISGHTALYWYRQSLGQGLEFLIYFQGNSAPDKSGLPSDRFSAERTGGSVSTLTIQRTQQEDSAVYLCASSLGMAADTQYFGPGTRLTVL.

The chain is built from TRBV2 and TRBJ2-7; D unclear. The CDR3 has 14 amino acids. CDR1 and CDR2 from the germline V gene are SNHLY and FYNNEI. The V end was cut by 7 bases, the J end by 1 base, with 14 bases between. Here the CDR3 reads CASTIKATSYEQYF. The CDR3 DNA follows: TGTGCCAGCACCATTAAAGCAACTTCCTACGAGCAGTACTTC.

This sequence joins TRBV7-2 and TRBJ2-1, with D hard to call. The CDR3 loop spans 14 amino acids. V gave up 1 base and J gave up 7 bases, with 11 bases separating them. Germline V gene sequence: CDR1 SGHTA, CDR2 FQGNSA. The chain's CDR3 is CASSLGTSRNEQFF. The CDR3 DNA sequence: TGTGCCAGCAGCTTAGGCACATCAAGAAATGAGCAGTTCTTC.

The sample holds a few counts of this clone. CDR3 nucleotides: TGTGCAAGTCGCCCCCCCGGGCCTAGGAATGAGCAGTTCTTC. It yields the protein CASRPPGPRNEQFF. V and J are TRBV12-2 and TRBJ2-1. TRBV12-2 is a pseudogene. The CDR3 spans 14 residues.

The J gene is TRBJ1-1, the V gene TRBV6-6; possibly TRBD1 for D (6 bases). The V and J ends lost 5 bases and 3 bases respectively, with 16 bases between them. The length of the CDR3 is 15 residues. CDR1 is MNHNY, CDR2 SVGAGI, per germline (reference sequence). The CDR3 here is CASSPTGGRDTEAFF. DNA for the CDR3: TGTGCCAGCAGTCCTACGGGGGGGCGAGACACTGAAGCTTTCTTT.

The rearrangement uses TRBV5-4 and TRBJ2-7, with TRBD1 matching 8 bases. After removal of 9 bases from V and 0 bases from J, the junction contained 8 bases not matched to a gene. This CDR3 has 14 residues. Per germline, CDR1 SGHNT and CDR2 YYREEE (reference sequence). CDR3 region: CATKTGDSSYEQYF. In nucleotides, the CDR3 is TGTGCCACCAAGACAGGGGACAGCTCCTACGAGCAGTACTTC.

The genes are TRBV7-2 and TRBJ2-6; perhaps TRBD1 as D (5 bases). Germline V gene lookup returns CDR1 SGHTA and CDR2 FQGNSA. This CDR3 has 18 residues. Trimming stripped 3 bases from V and 1 base from J, with 16 bases between. The CDR3 is CASSFQGRAKSGANVLTF. CDR3 nucleotides: TGTGCCAGCAGCTTCCAGGGCAGGGCAAAGTCTGGGGCCAACGTCCTGACTTTC.

The chain has TRBV5-1 and TRBJ2-3; TRBD1 matches at 7 bases. Germline V gene data show CDR1 as SGHRS and CDR2 as YFSETQ. CDR3 length: 14 residues. V lost 5 bases to trimming and J lost 2 bases; unmatched junction nucleotides: 5. The CDR3 region has the DNA TGCGCCAGCAGATTGACAGGGTTCACAGATACGCAGTATTTT. This sequence encodes CASRLTGFTDTQYF.

A single count supports this clone. The chain employs TRBV28 and TRBJ1-2; maybe TRBD1 (6 bases). V was shortened by 6 bases and J by 8 bases, with 19 bases between the two germline ends. CDR3 size: 14 residues. CDR1 is MDHEN, CDR2 SYDVKM, per germline. DNA for the CDR3: TGTGCCAGCAGACCCCGGGACACGGCTGTAGGCTACACCTTC. Its protein product is CASRPRDTAVGYTF.

This clone was found a few times. This chain joins TRBV7-9 and TRBJ1-1, with D unresolved. This CDR3 is 12 amino acids long. The germline V gene encodes CDR1 SEHNR and CDR2 FQNEAQ (reference sequence). With 3 bases removed from V and 6 bases from J, the gap between germline ends came to 8 bases. The CDR3 DNA reads TGTGCCAGCAGCTTCCCGCCGGCTGAAGCTTTCTTT. Protein sequence: CASSFPPAEAFF.

The chain is built from TRBV10-2 and TRBJ1-6; D is uncertain. Germline V gene sequence: CDR1 WSHSY, CDR2 SAAADI. Between the trimmed V and J ends, which lost 8 bases and 5 bases, there was a span of 13 bases. CDR3 length equals 14 residues. This CDR3 reads CASSLGSDNSPLHF. The CDR3 DNA reads as TGCGCCAGCTCTTTAGGGAGTGATAATTCACCCCTCCACTTT.

The chain links TRBV7-2 to TRBJ1-4; D possibly corresponds to TRBD1 (5 bases). Looked up from germline, CDR1 is SGHTA and CDR2 is FQGNSA. This CDR3 is 13 amino acids long. Trimming cost V 5 bases and J 8 bases, with 12 bases left between them. The CDR3 region is CASSRGVGEKLFF. DNA for the CDR3: TGTGCCAGCAGCCGGGGGGTCGGGGAAAAACTGTTTTTT.

V gene TRBV5-1 combines with J gene TRBJ1-1; no definite D call. V gave up 0 bases and J gave up 5 bases, with 14 bases separating them. There are 15 residues in the CDR3. CDR1 and CDR2 from the germline V gene are SGHRS and YFSETQ. In DNA form, the CDR3 reads TGCGCCAGCAGCTTGGCTGGGTTTACCTCGACTGAAGCTTTCTTT. Its translation: CASSLAGFTSTEAFF.

This clone has only a few counts. The gene calls are TRBV11-3 and TRBJ1-1; TRBD1 might be the D (6 bases). The CDR3 is 13 residues long. Germline V gene lookup returns CDR1 SGHNT and CDR2 YENEEA. V lost 3 bases to trimming and J lost 6 bases, with 11 bases between them. CDR3 loop: CASSFIQGAEAFF. The CDR3 DNA sequence: TGTGCCAGCAGCTTTATACAGGGCGCTGAAGCTTTCTTT.

The V call is TRBV28, the J call TRBJ1-1; no reliable D call. Germline V gives CDR1 MDHEN, CDR2 SYDVKM. CDR3 length: 13 residues. The V gene lost 5 bases and the J gene lost 1 base, with 8 bases spanning the gap. The CDR3 bases are TGTGCCAGCAGTCCCCGACGGAACACTGAAGCTTTCTTT. This codes for CASSPRRNTEAFF.

The chain is built from TRBV28 and TRBJ2-3; D uncertain. CDR3 length: 14 residues. Trimming took off 3 bases at V and 1 base at J, with 8 bases between the two ends. CDR1 is MDHEN, CDR2 SYDVKM, per germline. The CDR3 here is CASSLMSGTDTQYF. The CDR3 DNA reads TGTGCCAGCAGTTTGATGAGTGGCACAGATACGCAGTATTTT.

This clone was found once. This chain joins TRBV6-5 and TRBJ2-7; 10 bases agree with TRBD1. This CDR3 has 15 amino acids. V lost 6 bases to trimming and J lost 1 base; unmatched junction nucleotides: 6. The V gene's germline CDR1 is MNHEY and CDR2 SVGAGI. CDR3 amino acids: CASRLDRGQSYEQYF. The CDR3 bases are TGTGCCAGCAGATTAGACAGGGGGCAATCCTACGAGCAGTACTTC.

The chain carries TRBV6-1 and TRBJ2-2; 7 bases fit TRBD2. Germline V gene lookup returns CDR1 MNHNS and CDR2 SASEGT. Trimming removed 1 base from V and 3 bases from J; junction bases left unmatched: 2. CDR3 length: 15 residues. The CDR3 DNA follows: TGTGCCAGCAGTGAAGGGGAGGGCGACACCGGGGAGCTGTTTTTT. This translates into CASSEGEGDTGELFF.

The gene calls are TRBV27 and TRBJ2-2; D call uncertain. Germline CDR1 and CDR2: MNHEY and SMNVEV (reference sequence). The CDR3 contains 13 residues. V was pared by 6 bases and J by 1 base, with 6 bases between. The DNA for the CDR3 is TGTGCCAGCAGAAGGCAGAACACCGGGGAGCTGTTTTTT. This encodes CASRRQNTGELFF.

J is TRBJ2-5 and V is TRBV11-2; D ambiguous. The CDR3 contains 14 residues. Trimming pared 1 base from V and 0 bases from J, leaving 6 bases between. The germline CDR1 and CDR2 sequences are SGHAT and FQNNGV. CDR3 nucleotide sequence: TGTGCCAGCAGCTTAGGGACCGACCAAGAGACCCAGTACTTC. It codes for CASSLGTDQETQYF.